This T cell receptor beta chain was identified during a study of CD8 T cells in Susac syndrome. After extraction with the RNeasy kit, roughly 0.45 to 1 ug of the RNA was reverse transcribed using random hexamers. TCRdb analysed the immunoSEQ multiplex PCR reads with MiXCR anew, one entry per CDR3 protein. The sample carries about 250,000 distinct CDR3 sequences, 93% recorded once. The V end lost 2 bases, the J end lost 1 base, and 0 bases lay between the germline ends. The CDR3 runs 12 residues. Germline-derived CDR1 and CDR2 are ENHRY and SYGVKD. Sequencing was carried out using CD4+ T cells from PBMCs. The chain combines TRBV10-3 with TRBJ1-5, with D unclear. This receptor was obtained from a human donor with multiple sclerosis. CDR3 bases: TGTGCCATCAGTGAGAGCAATCAGCCCCAGCATTTT. It codes for CAISESNQPQHF.